This TCR beta chain was observed in a study of shared clonotypes between healthy human individuals. Findings and limits, study-wide: It was anticipated that sequencing depth would influence how many clonotypes donors shared. Larger estimated richness was generally recorded for naive subsets relative to memory subsets.

Germline values: CDR1 ENHRY, CDR2 SYGVKD. This CDR3 region has 13 residues. V was cut by 2 bases and J by 2 bases, with 3 bases left in between. Note on this clone: What it recognizes is unknown.

Over several immunoSEQ plates, each subset's genomic DNA was distributed in even portions. Profiling relied on immunoSEQ multiplex PCR, and the TCRdb table lists in-frame clones only, not all of them. Of some 2 million clones in the sample, roughly 94% were seen once. The sample was naive CD4+ T cells sorted from blood. The subset is: CD45RA+ positively selected. V usage is TRBV10-3 and J usage is TRBJ2-2; D is unresolved. The sequence was obtained from a man younger than 35 in good health. This CDR3 reads CAISEVNTGELFF. CDR3 bases: TGTGCCATCAGTGAGGTCAACACCGGGGAGCTGTTTTTT.